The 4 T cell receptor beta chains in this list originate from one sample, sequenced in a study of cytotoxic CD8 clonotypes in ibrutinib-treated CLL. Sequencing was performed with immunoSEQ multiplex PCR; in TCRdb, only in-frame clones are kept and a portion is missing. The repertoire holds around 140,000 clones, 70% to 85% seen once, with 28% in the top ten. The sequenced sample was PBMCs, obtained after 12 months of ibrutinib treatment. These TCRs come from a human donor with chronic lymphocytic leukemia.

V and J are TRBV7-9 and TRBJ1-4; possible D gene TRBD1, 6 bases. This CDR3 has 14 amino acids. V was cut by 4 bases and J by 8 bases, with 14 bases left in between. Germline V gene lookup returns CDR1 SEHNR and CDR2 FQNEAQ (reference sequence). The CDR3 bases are TGTGCCAGCAGCTCAGCCGGACAGCCAGAAAAACTGTTTTTT. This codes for CASSSAGQPEKLFF.

This CDR3 is CASSLVGARIEKLFF. CDR3 in DNA: TGTGCCAGCAGTTTGGTGGGGGCGCGGATTGAAAAACTGTTTTTT. The chain uses TRBV28 and TRBJ1-4; D may be TRBD1 (6 bases). V gave up 3 bases and J gave up 7 bases, with 15 bases separating them. The CDR3 has 15 amino acids. Per germline, CDR1 MDHEN and CDR2 SYDVKM.

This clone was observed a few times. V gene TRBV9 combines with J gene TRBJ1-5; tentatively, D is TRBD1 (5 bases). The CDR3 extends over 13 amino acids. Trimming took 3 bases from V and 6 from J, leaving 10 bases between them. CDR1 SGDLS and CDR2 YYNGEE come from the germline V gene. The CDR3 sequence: CASSAGAAQPQHF. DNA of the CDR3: TGTGCCAGCAGCGCCGGGGCGGCTCAGCCCCAGCATTTT.

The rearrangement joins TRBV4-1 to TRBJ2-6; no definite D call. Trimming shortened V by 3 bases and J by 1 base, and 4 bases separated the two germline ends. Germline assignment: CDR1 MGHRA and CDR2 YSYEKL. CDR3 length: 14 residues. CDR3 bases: TGCGCCAGCAGCCATGGATCTGGGGCCAACGTCCTGACTTTC. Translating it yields CASSHGSGANVLTF.